Below, 9 T cell receptor beta chains from the same sample are listed, as sequenced in a study of monozygotic twins with inflammatory bowel disease. Each CDR3 protein gets one entry in TCRdb, which reprocessed the 5' RACE reads and gives no DNA. The sample totals approximately 160,000 distinct CDR3 sequences. Sequenced input: blood. The source of these receptors is a human donor with ulcerative colitis or Crohn's disease, or a healthy co-twin of an affected twin (not recorded which).

This chain joins TRBV24-1 and TRBJ2-1. Germline V CDR1 and CDR2: KGHDR, SFDVKD. The CDR3 consists of 15 residues. The CDR3 protein is CATSVGGLRSNEQFF.

The rearrangement uses TRBV6-1 and TRBJ1-1; TCRdb's D call, TRBD1, is unchecked because there is no DNA. The CDR3 loop spans 13 amino acids. The germline V gene encodes CDR1 MNHNS and CDR2 SASEGT. The chain's CDR3 is CASSASNQGRAFF.

The chain combines TRBV4-3 with TRBJ2-3; TCRdb's assignment of TRBD2 cannot be checked, as there is no DNA. Germline V CDR1 and CDR2: LGHNA, YSLEER. The CDR3 consists of 17 residues. CDR3 loop: CASSQDRLAGAKDTQYF.

The V and J genes are TRBV30 and TRBJ2-5; TCRdb names TRBD1, which stays unverified in the absence of DNA. CDR1 is GTSNPN, CDR2 SVGIG, per germline (reference sequence). This CDR3 has 13 residues. The CDR3 region is CAWSPGHGKTQYF.

The chain employs TRBV20-1 and TRBJ1-3. From germline, CDR1 is DFQATT and CDR2 SNEGSKA (reference sequence). This CDR3 contains 13 residues. The CDR3 spells CSASEFSGNTIYF.

The chain couples TRBV19 to TRBJ1-2. Per the germline V gene, CDR1 is LNHDA and CDR2 is SQIVND (reference sequence). The CDR3 extends over 12 amino acids. The CDR3 is CASRTGLGGYTF. Full variable domain (remainder filled in from reference TRBV19 and TRBJ1-2): DGGITQSPKYLFRKEGQNVTLSCEQNLNHDAMYWYRQDPGQGLRLIYYSQIVNDFQKGDIAEGYSVSREKKESFPLTVTSAQKNPTAFYLCASRTGLGGYTFGSGTRLTVV.

The CDR3 sequence: CSAGVGGGGNQPQHF. J is TRBJ1-5 and V is TRBV20-1; TCRdb lists TRBD1, though no DNA is available to test this call. The CDR3 is 15 residues long. In germline, CDR1 is DFQATT, CDR2 SNEGSKA (reference sequence).

The chain recombines TRBV12-3 or TRBV12-4 with TRBJ1-1; there is no DNA to check the TCRdb D call of TRBD1. CDR3 size: 13 residues. CDR3 loop: CASSRDRGFEAFF.

The chain couples TRBV10-3 to TRBJ2-7; the TCRdb D gene call, TRBD2, has no DNA to confirm it. Germline V gives CDR1 ENHRY, CDR2 SYGVKD. CDR3 size: 14 residues. The CDR3 region is CAIGGLAGVYEQYF.